One and the same sample provided the 9 T cell receptor beta chains below, sequenced in a study of monozygotic twins with inflammatory bowel disease. From the 5' RACE reads, TCRdb lists one entry per CDR3 protein and no DNA. The listing contains 420,000 or so distinct CDR3 sequences. The material sequenced was blood. These receptor sequences come from a human donor with ulcerative colitis or Crohn's disease, or a healthy co-twin of an affected twin (not recorded which).

The chain uses TRBV28 and TRBJ2-2. Germline-derived CDR1 and CDR2 are MDHEN and SYDVKM. CDR3 length: 11 residues. This CDR3 reads CASRTTGELFF. The full variable domain, rest sourced from reference TRBV28 and TRBJ2-2, is DVKVTQSSRYLVKRTGEKVFLECVQDMDHENMFWYRQDPGLGLRLIYFSYDVKMKEKGDIPEGYSVSREKKERFSLILESASTNQTSMYLCASRTTGELFFGEGSRLTVL.

The V and J genes are TRBV5-4 and TRBJ2-7; with no DNA, the TCRdb D assignment of TRBD2 cannot be verified. This CDR3 contains 19 residues. The germline V gene has CDR1 SGHNT and CDR2 YYREEE (reference sequence). CDR3 residues: CASSFQTSGGSRPLYEQYF.

The chain joins TRBV30 to TRBJ1-1. Looked up from germline, CDR1 is GTSNPN and CDR2 is SVGIG (reference sequence). The length of the CDR3 is 15 residues. CDR3 region: CAWSDLRGQNTEAFF.

The chain couples TRBV3-1 to TRBJ1-6. The CDR3 extends over 14 amino acids. The V gene's germline CDR1 is LGHDT and CDR2 YNNKEL (reference sequence). The CDR3 is CASSHWGGNSPLHF.

The chain links TRBV5-6 to TRBJ2-4; the D call of TRBD1 rests on TCRdb alone, since no DNA is present to check it. Germline assignment: CDR1 SGHDT and CDR2 YYEEEE. This CDR3 has 17 residues. The CDR3 sequence is CASSRNLQGSPKNIQYF.

The V call is TRBV29-1, the J call TRBJ2-3; TCRdb gives TRBD1 as the D gene, but with no DNA this cannot be confirmed. The CDR3 sequence is 12 residues long. Per the germline V gene, CDR1 is SQVTM and CDR2 is ANQGSEA. CDR3 sequence: CSVDRGADTQFF.

V is TRBV20-1 and J is TRBJ2-5; TCRdb's D gene call, TRBD1, goes unchecked for lack of DNA. Germline CDR1 reads DFQATT; CDR2 reads SNEGSKA (reference sequence). The CDR3 has 15 residues. The CDR3 region is CSAGNRDRGWETQYF.

The gene calls are TRBV7-6 and TRBJ1-1. This CDR3 comprises 13 residues. Looked up from germline, CDR1 is SGHVS and CDR2 is FNYEAQ. The CDR3 here is CASSQGPDTEAFF.

V is TRBV5-1 and J is TRBJ1-5; checking the TCRdb D call of TRBD1 is not possible without DNA. Germline CDR1 is SGHRS and CDR2 is YFSETQ. The CDR3 runs 14 residues. The CDR3 loop is CASSSGTENQPQHF.